Below, 16 T cell receptor beta chains from the same sample are listed, as sequenced in a study of T cells after yellow fever vaccination. TCRdb itself ran the 5' RACE reads through MiXCR, one entry per CDR3 protein. The sample lists roughly 260,000 distinct CDR3 sequences, over 10% occurring once. This specimen was CD4+ T cells sorted from PBMCs, taken 45 days after the yellow fever booster vaccination. Receptors originate from a man aged 25-40 years who received the YFV17D yellow fever vaccine.

The V and J genes are TRBV14 and TRBJ1-4; no clear D gene. Germline values: CDR1 SGHDN, CDR2 FVKESK. There are 18 residues in the CDR3. Trimming took off 0 bases at V and 8 bases at J, with 22 bases between the two ends. This CDR3 reads CASSQDPSIGRQGEKLFF. In nucleotides, the CDR3 is TGTGCCAGCAGCCAAGATCCGAGCATCGGGCGCCAAGGCGAAAAACTGTTTTTT.

This clonotype was observed a few times. This sequence joins TRBV27 and TRBJ2-2; tentatively, D is TRBD2 (5 bases). Germline values: CDR1 MNHEY, CDR2 SMNVEV (reference sequence). V was pared by 6 bases and J by 4 bases, with 12 bases between. The CDR3 contains 14 residues. This chain's CDR3 is CASSLTGFTGELFF. The DNA for the CDR3 is TGTGCCAGCAGCCTGACGGGGTTCACCGGGGAGCTGTTTTTT.

V is TRBV10-3 and J is TRBJ1-6; 7 bases are a match to TRBD1. CDR3 length: 14 amino acids. V trimming: 6 bases; J trimming: 5 bases; junction bases outside the gene matches: 4. Germline CDR1 and CDR2: ENHRY and SYGVKD. The CDR3 DNA sequence: TGTGCCATCAGCTTAGGGACAGATAATTCACCCCTCCACTTT. It codes for CAISLGTDNSPLHF.

This clonotype was detected ten times or more. The chain links TRBV29-1 to TRBJ2-1, with TRBD2 matching 7 bases. Germline CDR1 and CDR2: SQVTM and ANQGSEA. J gave up 6 bases and V 3 bases, and 8 bases lay outside the gene matches. The CDR3 length is 14 residues. CDR3 loop: CSVDTAGSPNEQFF. CDR3 DNA sequence: TGCAGCGTTGATACAGCGGGAAGTCCCAATGAGCAGTTCTTC.

This clonotype turned up a few times. The chain carries TRBV9 and TRBJ2-2; D is unresolved. There are 14 residues in the CDR3. Germline loops: CDR1 SGDLS, CDR2 YYNGEE. The germline V and J ends were trimmed by 0 bases and 1 base, with 4 bases remaining between them. For the CDR3, the DNA is TGTGCCAGCAGCGTAGTTATGAACACCGGGGAGCTGTTTTTT. Protein product: CASSVVMNTGELFF.

The chain joins TRBV27 to TRBJ2-2; D remains ambiguous. Trimming shortened V by 3 bases and J by 0 bases, and 11 bases separated the two germline ends. From germline, CDR1 is MNHEY and CDR2 SMNVEV (reference sequence). The CDR3 runs to 16 residues. CDR3 residues: CASSFRQTANTGELFF. The DNA of the CDR3 is TGTGCCAGCAGTTTCCGTCAGACGGCGAACACCGGGGAGCTGTTTTTT.

The CDR3 sequence is CASSYDSKETQYF. As DNA, the CDR3 is TGTGCCAGCAGTTACGACAGCAAAGAGACCCAGTACTTC. The genes are TRBV3-1 and TRBJ2-5; the D gene is possibly TRBD1 (5 bases). Looked up from germline, CDR1 is LGHDT and CDR2 is YNNKEL (reference sequence). Trimming pared 6 bases from V and 3 bases from J, leaving 11 bases between. This CDR3 comprises 13 residues.

V usage is TRBV29-1 and J usage is TRBJ2-7; a weak D match, TRBD1 (5 bases). Trimming stripped 2 bases from V and 8 bases from J, with 25 bases between. The CDR3 extends over 16 amino acids. Germline loops: CDR1 SQVTM, CDR2 ANQGSEA. CDR3 in amino acids: CSVESGLDTYYTQQYF. The CDR3 nucleotides read TGCAGCGTTGAATCGGGTTTGGACACTTACTACACTCAGCAGTACTTC.

The chain employs TRBV12-3 or TRBV12-4 and TRBJ2-7; TRBD2 matches at 9 bases. The V and J ends lost 5 bases and 3 bases, in that order; junction bases with no gene match: 5. This CDR3 contains 14 residues. CDR3 loop: CASSQRTSVYEQYF. The CDR3 DNA follows: TGTGCCAGCAGTCAGAGGACTAGCGTCTACGAGCAGTACTTC.

This clonotype was seen a handful of times. The chain recombines TRBV29-1 with TRBJ2-6, with 7 bases that match TRBD1. Germline V gene lookup returns CDR1 SQVTM and CDR2 ANQGSEA. CDR3 length equals 16 residues. J lost 1 base, V lost 6 bases, and 9 bases had no gene match. The CDR3 DNA follows: TGCAGCGTATCCGGGACAGTTCAATCTGGGGCCAACGTCCTGACTTTC. Protein product: CSVSGTVQSGANVLTF.

V is TRBV19 and J is TRBJ2-5, with a weak D call TRBD1 (5 bases). V lost 4 bases to trimming and J lost 0 bases, with 9 bases between them. CDR1 is LNHDA, CDR2 SQIVND, per germline (reference sequence). The CDR3 contains 14 residues. CDR3 amino acids: CASSRVRDQETQYF. The CDR3 DNA reads as TGTGCCAGTAGTAGGGTCAGGGACCAAGAGACCCAGTACTTC.

This clonotype was picked up many times. The chain carries TRBV20-1 and TRBJ2-7, with D perhaps TRBD1 (5 bases). This CDR3 is 15 amino acids long. V was cut by 0 bases and J by 6 bases, with 18 bases left in between. The germline gives CDR1 DFQATT, CDR2 SNEGSKA (reference sequence). Here the CDR3 DNA reads TGCAGTGCTAGAGATCAGACAGCGAGGACGGTCGAGCAGTACTTC. Translated: CSARDQTARTVEQYF.

The chain links TRBV6-5 to TRBJ2-7; possibly TRBD2 for D (5 bases). This CDR3 has 14 residues. Germline CDR1 and CDR2: MNHEY and SVGAGI. Trimming shortened V by 2 bases and J by 5 bases, and 13 bases separated the two germline ends. CDR3 sequence (DNA): TGTGCCAGCAGTTACGTTGCTCTGGGAGACGAGCAGTACTTC. This encodes CASSYVALGDEQYF.

This sequence joins TRBV4-3 and TRBJ2-3, with TRBD2 matching over 10 bases. V shed 2 bases and J 5 bases; nucleotides not matched to a gene: 13. The V gene's germline CDR1 is LGHNA and CDR2 YSLEER. The CDR3 runs 18 residues. The CDR3 loop reads CASSQLNPSSGSKDTQYF. CDR3 in DNA: TGCGCCAGCAGCCAACTAAACCCATCTAGCGGGAGTAAAGATACGCAGTATTTT.

The chain uses TRBV20-1 and TRBJ2-7; possibly TRBD1 or TRBD2 for D (5 bases each). This CDR3 spans 15 amino acids. Trimming pared 0 bases from V and 7 bases from J, leaving 19 bases between. Germline CDR1 reads DFQATT; CDR2 reads SNEGSKA (reference sequence). This CDR3 is CSARDSGTLGREQYF. Written as DNA, the CDR3 is TGCAGTGCTAGAGACTCCGGGACCTTAGGCCGGGAGCAGTACTTC.

A few counts support this clonotype. The chain joins TRBV7-2 to TRBJ2-7; D is possibly TRBD1 (5 bases). V lost 5 bases and J 1 base, leaving 15 bases between the germline ends. The V gene's germline CDR1 is SGHTA and CDR2 FQGNSA. This CDR3 comprises 15 residues. The CDR3 loop is CASSRAGMMSYEQYF. The CDR3 bases are TGTGCCAGCAGCCGCGCAGGGATGATGTCCTACGAGCAGTACTTC.